One and the same sample provided the 16 T cell receptor beta chains below, sequenced in a study of T cells after yellow fever vaccination. TCRdb redid the calling of the 5' RACE reads with MiXCR, one entry per CDR3 protein. Of around 500,000 distinct CDR3 sequences listed, 20% to 25% are singletons. Sequencing used PBMCs, obtained less than 25 days after the first yellow fever vaccination. These receptors were collected from a man between 18 and 29 years old who received the YFV17D yellow fever vaccine.

This clonotype came up many times. The chain carries TRBV7-2 and TRBJ2-5; the match to TRBD2 covers 9 bases. V lost 3 bases to trimming and J lost 3 bases; unmatched junction nucleotides: 2. The CDR3 has 14 residues. The germline V gene encodes CDR1 SGHTA and CDR2 FQGNSA. In DNA form, the CDR3 reads TGTGCCAGCAGCTTTAGCGGGGGTAAAGAGACCCAGTACTTC. Protein: CASSFSGGKETQYF.

CDR3 DNA sequence: TGCGCCAGCAGCCAAGGAACGATCGCCCCGGGACAGGGGGCCACAGATACGCAGTATTTT. Amino acid sequence: CASSQGTIAPGQGATDTQYF. The rearrangement uses TRBV4-3 and TRBJ2-3; 12 bases match TRBD1. The germline V gene has CDR1 LGHNA and CDR2 YSLEER. V shed 1 base, J shed 2 bases, and the junction held 13 bases outside the gene matches. This CDR3 is built from 20 residues.

J is TRBJ1-6 and V is TRBV11-2; D is undetermined. The CDR3 is made up of 16 amino acids. Trimming stripped 0 bases from V and 7 bases from J, with 13 bases between. Germline V gives CDR1 SGHAT, CDR2 FQNNGV. In DNA, the CDR3 is TGTGCCAGCAGCTTAGATCATGGGCCACCCAATTCACCCCTCCACTTT. It translates to CASSLDHGPPNSPLHF.

The CDR3 coding sequence is TGTGCCAGCAGCCACGTTGGAGCGGGGGGCCTCACCGGGGAGCTGTTTTTT. This sequence encodes CASSHVGAGGLTGELFF. The V and J genes are TRBV4-2 and TRBJ2-2, with TRBD2 identical over 9 bases. The CDR3 extends over 17 amino acids. Germline trimming cut 3 bases from V and 4 bases from J; bases unmatched to any gene: 9. The germline V gene has CDR1 LGHNA and CDR2 YNFKEQ.

This clonotype showed up just a few times. CDR3 protein: CASSLRTGSTDGYTF. CDR3 sequence (DNA): TGTGCCAGCAGCCTAAGGACAGGGTCCACGGATGGCTACACCTTC. The chain joins TRBV7-2 to TRBJ1-2; 8 bases are shared with TRBD1. The CDR3 has 15 residues. The V gene's germline CDR1 is SGHTA and CDR2 FQGNSA. V lost 5 bases and J lost 6; bases outside the gene matches: 11.

This clonotype was recorded once. The chain joins TRBV2 to TRBJ2-1, with D uncertain. The CDR3 loop spans 13 amino acids. Germline V lookup: CDR1 SNHLY, CDR2 FYNNEI. Between the trimmed V and J ends, which lost 1 base and 3 bases, there was a span of 4 bases. The CDR3 DNA reads as TGTGCCAGCAGTGAAGGAGGCTACAATGAGCAGTTCTTC. Protein product: CASSEGGYNEQFF.

The CDR3 DNA reads as TGCGCCAGCAGCCAAGCTTGGTGGGCCGGGTATAGCAATCAGCCCCAGCATTTT. It codes for CASSQAWWAGYSNQPQHF. The V and J genes are TRBV4-3 and TRBJ1-5; unclear D gene. From germline, CDR1 is LGHNA and CDR2 YSLEER. The CDR3 runs to 18 residues. V lost 1 base, J lost 0 bases, and 16 bases lay in between.

The chain has TRBV10-3 and TRBJ2-2; 11 nucleotides align to TRBD1. V dropped 0 bases and J dropped 2; count of bases not matched to a gene: 2. The CDR3 extends over 17 amino acids. CDR1 and CDR2 (germline): ENHRY, SYGVKD. DNA of the CDR3: TGTGCCATCAGTGAGTCAAGGACAGGGGGCAACACCGGGGAGCTGTTTTTT. Translation: CAISESRTGGNTGELFF.

V and J are TRBV5-6 and TRBJ1-1; tentative D call: TRBD1 (5 bases). V was clipped by 6 bases and J by 1 base, with 19 bases between them. Germline-derived CDR1 and CDR2 are SGHDT and YYEEEE. CDR3 length: 16 residues. The CDR3 DNA is TGTGCCAGCACCGTCCTTCCCCAGGGCAGGAACACTGAAGCTTTCTTT. Amino acids: CASTVLPQGRNTEAFF.

This clonotype was found a few times. The chain is built from TRBV5-6 and TRBJ2-3; D not certain. The CDR3 has 13 amino acids. With 0 bases removed from V and 11 bases from J, the gap between germline ends came to 13 bases. Germline CDR1 is SGHDT and CDR2 is YYEEEE. The CDR3: CASSLGVASGQYF. The CDR3 DNA reads TGTGCCAGCAGCTTGGGAGTGGCCTCGGGGCAGTATTTT.

This clonotype was seen a single time. The chain combines TRBV11-1 with TRBJ2-1, with a weak D call TRBD2 (7 bases). Trimming took 4 bases from V and 4 from J, leaving 23 bases between them. There are 18 residues in the CDR3. CDR1 is SGHAT, CDR2 FQDESV, per germline (reference sequence). CDR3 coding DNA: TGTGCCAGCAGCTCATTGTCCCGGGACGGGGGGCCTTACAATGAGCAGTTCTTC. Translated, it gives CASSSLSRDGGPYNEQFF. Looking up the rest from reference TRBV11-1 and TRBJ2-1 gives the full variable domain: EAEVAQSPRYKITEKSQAVAFWCDPISGHATLYWYRQILGQGPELLVQFQDESVVDDSQLPKDRFSAERLKGVDSTLKIQPAELGDSAMYLCASSSLSRDGGPYNEQFFGPGTRLTVL.

CDR3 in DNA: TGTGCCAGCAGTTACTCCGGGACAGCGGTGGGATACGAGCAGTACGTC. Its translation is CASSYSGTAVGYEQYV. This chain joins TRBV6-5 and TRBJ2-7, with 7 bases that match TRBD1. The CDR3 covers 16 residues. V trimming: 0 bases; J trimming: 4 bases; junction bases outside the gene matches: 9. Germline CDR1 MNHEY, CDR2 SVGAGI.

The chain has TRBV12-3 or TRBV12-4 and TRBJ2-5; no firm D call. The CDR3 has 13 amino acids. The ends were cut back, 5 bases at V and 1 base at J, with 8 bases in the middle. In DNA, the CDR3 is TGTGCCAGCAGTCGACACCCCCAAGAGACCCAGTACTTC. It is translated as CASSRHPQETQYF.

J is TRBJ1-1 and V is TRBV12-3 or TRBV12-4, with a weak D call TRBD1 (5 bases). There are 14 residues in the CDR3. Trimming cost V 6 bases and J 3 bases, with 14 bases left between them. CDR3 in amino acids: CASSLNRGDTEAFF. The CDR3, as DNA: TGTGCCAGCAGCCTCAATCGGGGGGACACTGAAGCTTTCTTT.

The gene calls are TRBV27 and TRBJ2-7, with D perhaps matching TRBD1 (5 bases). Germline V gene sequence: CDR1 MNHEY, CDR2 SMNVEV (reference sequence). This CDR3 region has 12 residues. V was shortened by 3 bases and J by 7 bases, with 10 bases between the two germline ends. Written as DNA, the CDR3 is TGTGCCAGCAGTTTCAAGGGGATGGAGCAGTACTTC. Translating it yields CASSFKGMEQYF.

The chain joins TRBV11-1 to TRBJ2-5, with 7 bases fitting TRBD1. Looked up from germline, CDR1 is SGHAT and CDR2 is FQDESV (reference sequence). V dropped 0 bases and J dropped 1; count of bases not matched to a gene: 11. The CDR3 sequence is 18 residues long. The CDR3 DNA sequence: TGTGCCAGCAGCTTAGCCAAAGGATACAGGGGACCCCAAGAGACCCAGTACTTC. Its protein is CASSLAKGYRGPQETQYF.